The 5 T cell receptor beta chains below all came from one sample that was sequenced in a study of blood T cells in healthy people across ages. Together with a sample-barcoded 5' primer, a J-beta primer mix was included in a second PCR lasting roughly 6 to 12 cycles. TCRdb analysed the 5' RACE reads with MiXCR anew, one entry per CDR3 protein. The table lists 650,000 to 950,000 distinct CDR3 sequences, under 45% of them singletons. The sample comprised blood. Receptors originate from a man aged 55 to 70 in good health.

With regard to this clonotype: The germline gene is not matched at one end of the junction; a read error may be the cause. The chain recombines TRBV28 with TRBJ2-5; 8 bases are shared with TRBD1. Germline loops: CDR1 MDHEN, CDR2 SYDVKM. CDR3 length: 15 amino acids. CDR3: CASSTRGRGRETRYF. The CDR3 bases are TGTGCCAGCAGTACCAGGGGGCGGGGTAGGGAGACCCGGTACTTC.

This clonotype is a singleton in its sample. The gene calls are TRBV20-1 and TRBJ2-1; 8 bases line up with TRBD2. V shed 3 bases and J 4 bases; nucleotides not matched to a gene: 14. Germline V gene sequence: CDR1 DFQATT, CDR2 SNEGSKA (reference sequence). The CDR3 has 17 residues. The CDR3 reads CSARGAKGSGDYNEQFF. DNA of the CDR3: TGCAGTGCTAGGGGGGCTAAGGGTAGCGGGGATTACAATGAGCAGTTCTTC.

The chain joins TRBV11-2 to TRBJ2-1, with a tentative D call TRBD1 (5 bases). Trimming stripped 2 bases from V and 2 bases from J, with 19 bases between. The CDR3 extends over 18 amino acids. The germline V gene encodes CDR1 SGHAT and CDR2 FQNNGV. The CDR3 reads CASSLFPNTGRAYNEQFF. CDR3 coding DNA: TGTGCCAGCAGCTTATTCCCCAATACAGGAAGGGCCTACAATGAGCAGTTCTTC.

The chain has TRBV6-6 and TRBJ2-4, with D possibly matching TRBD1 (5 bases). The end of the DNA fits TRBJ2-7 better, so the J call may be wrong. Germline CDR1 MNHNY, CDR2 SVGAGI (reference sequence). The CDR3 is 14 residues long. This CDR3 reads CASSYLGRVYEQYF. In DNA, the CDR3 is TGTGCCAGCAGTTACTTGGGCAGGGTGTACGAGCAGTACTTC.

This clonotype has just a few counts. This chain links TRBV7-2 with TRBJ2-5; 8 bases map to TRBD2. Germline V gene sequence: CDR1 SGHTA, CDR2 FQGNSA. This CDR3 spans 15 amino acids. V dropped 3 bases and J dropped 4; count of bases not matched to a gene: 7. The CDR3 region has the DNA TGTGCCAGCAGCTTGTTCGCCGCGGGGGGAGAGACCCAGTACTTC. This codes for CASSLFAAGGETQYF.